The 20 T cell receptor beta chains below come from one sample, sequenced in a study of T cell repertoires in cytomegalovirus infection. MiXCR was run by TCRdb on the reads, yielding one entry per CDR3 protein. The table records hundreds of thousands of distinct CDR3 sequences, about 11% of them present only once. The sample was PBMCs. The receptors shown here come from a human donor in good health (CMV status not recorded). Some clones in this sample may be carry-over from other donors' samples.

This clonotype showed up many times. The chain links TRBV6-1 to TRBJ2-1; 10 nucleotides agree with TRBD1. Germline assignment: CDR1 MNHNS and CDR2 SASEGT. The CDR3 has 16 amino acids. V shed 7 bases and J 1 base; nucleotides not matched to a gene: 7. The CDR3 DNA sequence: TGTGCCAGCATCCGGGACAGGGGATCATCCTACAATGAGCAGTTCTTC. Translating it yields CASIRDRGSSYNEQFF.

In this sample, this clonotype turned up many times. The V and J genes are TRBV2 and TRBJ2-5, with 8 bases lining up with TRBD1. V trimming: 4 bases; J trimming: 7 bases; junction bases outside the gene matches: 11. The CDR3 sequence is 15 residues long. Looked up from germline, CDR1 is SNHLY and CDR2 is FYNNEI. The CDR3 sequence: CASSAGGDRRGTQYF. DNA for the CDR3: TGTGCCAGCAGTGCCGGCGGGGACAGGAGGGGGACCCAGTACTTC.

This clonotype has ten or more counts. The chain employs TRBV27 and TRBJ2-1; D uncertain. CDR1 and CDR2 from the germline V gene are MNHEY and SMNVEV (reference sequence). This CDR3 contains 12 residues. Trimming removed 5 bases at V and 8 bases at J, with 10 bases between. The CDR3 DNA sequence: TGTGCCAGCAGTGGTACCAGTGATGAGCAGTTCTTC. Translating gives CASSGTSDEQFF.

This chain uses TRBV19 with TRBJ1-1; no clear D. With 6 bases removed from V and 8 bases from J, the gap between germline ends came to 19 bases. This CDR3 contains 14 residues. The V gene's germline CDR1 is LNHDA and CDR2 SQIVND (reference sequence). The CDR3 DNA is TGTGCCAGTAGCCCGATATTACCCCGAGTAGAAGCTTTCTTT. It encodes CASSPILPRVEAFF.

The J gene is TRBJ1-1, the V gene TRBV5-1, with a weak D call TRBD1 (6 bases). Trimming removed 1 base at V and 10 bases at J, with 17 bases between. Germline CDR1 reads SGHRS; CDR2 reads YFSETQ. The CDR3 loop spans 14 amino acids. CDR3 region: CASSLNGGPGRAFF. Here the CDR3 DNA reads TGCGCCAGCAGCTTGAACGGGGGCCCGGGTAGAGCTTTCTTT.

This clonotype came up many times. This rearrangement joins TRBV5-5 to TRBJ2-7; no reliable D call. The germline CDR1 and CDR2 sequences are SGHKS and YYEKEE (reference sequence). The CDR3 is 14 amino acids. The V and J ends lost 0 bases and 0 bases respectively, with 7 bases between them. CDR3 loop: CASSLEWNSYEQYF. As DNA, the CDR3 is TGTGCCAGCAGCTTGGAATGGAACTCCTACGAGCAGTACTTC.

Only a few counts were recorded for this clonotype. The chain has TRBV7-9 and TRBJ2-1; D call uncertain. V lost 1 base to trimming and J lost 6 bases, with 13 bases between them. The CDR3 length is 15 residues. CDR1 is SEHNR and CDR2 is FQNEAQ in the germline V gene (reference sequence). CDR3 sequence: CASSLVPGEGNEQFF. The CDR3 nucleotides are TGTGCCAGCAGCTTAGTACCTGGGGAAGGCAATGAGCAGTTCTTC.

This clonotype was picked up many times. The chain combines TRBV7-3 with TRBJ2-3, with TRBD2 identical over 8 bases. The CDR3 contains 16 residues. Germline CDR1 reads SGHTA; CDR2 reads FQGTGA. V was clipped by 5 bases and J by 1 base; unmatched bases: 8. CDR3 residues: CASSQESGRGTDTQYF. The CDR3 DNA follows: TGTGCCAGCAGCCAGGAGAGCGGGAGAGGCACAGATACGCAGTATTTT. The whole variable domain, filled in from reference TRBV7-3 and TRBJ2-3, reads GAGVSQTPSNKVTEKGKYVELRCDPISGHTALYWYRQSLGQGPEFLIYFQGTGAADDSGLPNDRFFAVRPEGSVSTLKIQRTERGDSAVYLCASSQESGRGTDTQYFGPGTRLTVL.

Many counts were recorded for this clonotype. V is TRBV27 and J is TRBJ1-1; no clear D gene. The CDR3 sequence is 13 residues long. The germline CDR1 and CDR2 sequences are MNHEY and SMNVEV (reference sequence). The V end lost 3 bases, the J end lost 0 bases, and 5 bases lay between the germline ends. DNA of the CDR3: TGTGCCAGCAGTTTGGTCATGAACACTGAAGCTTTCTTT. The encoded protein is CASSLVMNTEAFF.

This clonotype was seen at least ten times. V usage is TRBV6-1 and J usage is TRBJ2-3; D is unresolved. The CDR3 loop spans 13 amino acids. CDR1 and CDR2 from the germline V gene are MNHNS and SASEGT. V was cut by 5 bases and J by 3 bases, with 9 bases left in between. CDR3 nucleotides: TGTGCCAGCAGTACCTATAGGACAGATACGCAGTATTTT. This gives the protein CASSTYRTDTQYF.

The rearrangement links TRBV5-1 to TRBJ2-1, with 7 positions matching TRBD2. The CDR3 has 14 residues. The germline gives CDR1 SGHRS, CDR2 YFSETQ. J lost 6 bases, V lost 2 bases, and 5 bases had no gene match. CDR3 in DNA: TGCGCCAGCAGCTTTGTAGCGGGCATCAATGAGCAGTTCTTC. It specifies CASSFVAGINEQFF.

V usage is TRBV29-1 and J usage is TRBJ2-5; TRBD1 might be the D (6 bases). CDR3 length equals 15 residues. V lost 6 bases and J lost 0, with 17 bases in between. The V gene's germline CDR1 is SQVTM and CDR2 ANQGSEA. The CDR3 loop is CSVVARQAYQETQYF. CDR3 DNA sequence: TGCAGCGTAGTTGCCCGACAGGCCTACCAAGAGACCCAGTACTTC.

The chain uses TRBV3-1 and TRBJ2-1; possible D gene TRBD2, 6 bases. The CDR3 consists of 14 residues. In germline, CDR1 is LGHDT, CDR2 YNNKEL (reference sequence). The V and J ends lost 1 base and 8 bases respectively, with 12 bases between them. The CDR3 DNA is TGTGCCAGCAGCCAAGGCGGGACGTTCGATGAGCAGTTCTTC. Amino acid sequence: CASSQGGTFDEQFF.

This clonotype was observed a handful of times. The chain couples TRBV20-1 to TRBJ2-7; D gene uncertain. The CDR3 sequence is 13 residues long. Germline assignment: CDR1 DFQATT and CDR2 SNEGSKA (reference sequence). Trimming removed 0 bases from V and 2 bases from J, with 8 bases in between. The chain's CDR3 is CSARDPRTYEQYF. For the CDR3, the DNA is TGCAGTGCTAGAGATCCCAGGACCTACGAGCAGTACTTC.

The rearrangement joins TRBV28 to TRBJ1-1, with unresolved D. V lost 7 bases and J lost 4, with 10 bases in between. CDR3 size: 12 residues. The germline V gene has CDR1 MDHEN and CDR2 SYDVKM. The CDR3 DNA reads TGTGCCAGCAAACAAAGCCTCACTGAAGCTTTCTTT. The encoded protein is CASKQSLTEAFF.

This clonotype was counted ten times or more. CDR3 protein: CASSRGLSKGSVGTEAFF. DNA of the CDR3: TGCGCCAGCAGCCGGGGATTAAGCAAGGGCTCGGTGGGCACTGAAGCTTTCTTT. The chain employs TRBV5-1 and TRBJ1-1; the D is unclear. With 4 bases removed from V and 4 bases from J, the gap between germline ends came to 26 bases. The CDR3 runs to 18 residues. Germline CDR1 SGHRS, CDR2 YFSETQ.

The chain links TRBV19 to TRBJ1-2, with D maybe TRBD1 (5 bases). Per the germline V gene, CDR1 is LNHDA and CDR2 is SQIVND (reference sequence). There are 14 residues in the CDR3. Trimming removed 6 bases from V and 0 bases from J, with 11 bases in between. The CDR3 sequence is CASRRTPANYGYTF. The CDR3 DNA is TGTGCCAGTAGGCGGACACCAGCTAACTATGGCTACACCTTC.

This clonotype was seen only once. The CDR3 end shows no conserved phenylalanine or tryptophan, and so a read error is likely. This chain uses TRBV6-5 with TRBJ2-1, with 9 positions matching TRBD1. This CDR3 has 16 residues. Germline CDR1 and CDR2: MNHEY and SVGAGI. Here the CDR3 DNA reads TGTGCCGGCAGTTCCGGACAGGGGATTTCCTACAATGAGCAGTTCCTC. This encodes CAGSSGQGISYNEQFL.

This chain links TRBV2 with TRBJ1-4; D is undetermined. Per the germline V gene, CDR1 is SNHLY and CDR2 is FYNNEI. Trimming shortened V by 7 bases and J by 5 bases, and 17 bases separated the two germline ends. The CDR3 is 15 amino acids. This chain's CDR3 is CASIEGGLWNEKLFF. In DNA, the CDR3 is TGTGCCAGCATCGAAGGTGGCTTGTGGAATGAAAAACTGTTTTTT. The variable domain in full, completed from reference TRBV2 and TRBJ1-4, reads EPEVTQTPSHQVTQMGQEVILRCVPISNHLYFYWYRQILGQKVEFLVSFYNNEISEKSEIFDDQFSVERPDGSNFTLKIRSTKLEDSAMYFCASIEGGLWNEKLFFGSGTQLSVL.

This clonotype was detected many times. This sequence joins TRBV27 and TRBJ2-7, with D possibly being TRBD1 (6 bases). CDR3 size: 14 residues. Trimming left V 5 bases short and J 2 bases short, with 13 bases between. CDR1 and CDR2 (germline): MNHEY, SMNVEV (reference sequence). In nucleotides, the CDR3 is TGTGCCAGCAGTCAGACAGGTCCTGCCTACGAGCAGTACTTC. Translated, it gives CASSQTGPAYEQYF.